This T cell receptor beta chain was sequenced for a study of PD-1 blockade in mismatch repair-deficient tumors. Background on the study: All were previously treated, progressing patients with over 9 mismatch repair-deficient cancer types. General study findings and limits: Rapid post-treatment expansion, then contraction, generally preceding radiologic response, marked tumor-resident clones.

Comments on this clone: What it binds is unknown.

The CDR3 extends over 16 amino acids. The germline gives CDR1 SGHNT, CDR2 YENEEA. V shed 7 bases and J 1 base; nucleotides not matched to a gene: 7. All patients were mismatch repair deficient, assessed by either PCR or immunohistochemistry. The TCR-sequenced patients were a few responders to pembrolizumab. TCRdb's table, derived via immunoSEQ multiplex PCR, lists solely in-frame clones and lacks some. Found here are roughly 25,000 clones, 65% to 85% of them singletons; the top ten hold over 20%. The genes are TRBV11-3 and TRBJ1-1; 12 positions match TRBD1. The clonotype was recovered from an adult with mismatch repair-deficient cancer. Specimen: peripheral blood, collected 12 weeks after starting pembrolizumab. The chain's CDR3 is CASKSGQGAWNTEAFF. The CDR3 DNA reads TGTGCCAGCAAATCGGGACAGGGGGCATGGAACACTGAAGCTTTCTTT.